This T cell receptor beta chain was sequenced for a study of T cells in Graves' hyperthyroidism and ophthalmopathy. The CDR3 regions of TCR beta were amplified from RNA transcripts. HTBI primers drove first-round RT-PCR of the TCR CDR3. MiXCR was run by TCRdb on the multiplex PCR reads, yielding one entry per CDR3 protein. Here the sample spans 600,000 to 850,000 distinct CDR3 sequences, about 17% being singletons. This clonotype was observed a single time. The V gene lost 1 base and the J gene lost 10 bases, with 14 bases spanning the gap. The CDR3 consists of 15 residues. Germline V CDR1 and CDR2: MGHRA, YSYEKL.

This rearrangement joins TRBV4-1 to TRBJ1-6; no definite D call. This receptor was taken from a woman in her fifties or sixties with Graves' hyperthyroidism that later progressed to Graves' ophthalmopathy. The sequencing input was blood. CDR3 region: CASSQGRNSRSPLHF. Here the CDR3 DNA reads TGCGCCAGCAGCCAAGGGAGGAACAGCCGGTCACCCCTCCACTTT.